This T cell receptor beta chain is from a study of human T cells and chemical hapten exposure. The study used a library that attached unique molecular identifiers to individual cDNA molecules. MiXCR, run by TCRdb on the RACE reads, gives a single entry per CDR3 protein. The sample contains 56,000 or so distinct CDR3 sequences, more than 9% of which appear only once. Notes on the study in general: Patch test score showed a positive correlation with PT1 expanded TCR counts.

Germline assignment: CDR1 SEHNR and CDR2 FQNEAQ (reference sequence). The CDR3 loop spans 13 amino acids. The V segment lost 5 bases and the J segment 3 bases; nucleotides outside the gene matches: 3. Of note for this clonotype: The antigen is unknown.

Sample time point: pre-sensitization, week 0. Indicated treatment: therapeutic diphenylcyclopropenone sensitization with weekly scalp DPC. Whole blood, unfractionated, served as the material for total RNA extraction. Those who donated were patients with alopecia, 18 to 70 years of age, and suitable for DPC. Sequencing was performed on whole blood, taken in connection with sensitization to the hapten diphenylcyclopropenone (DPC). The receptor was derived from a woman in her 30s with alopecia areata. Some clones in this sample may be carry-over from other donors' samples. The chain combines TRBV7-9 with TRBJ1-1, with 7 bases matching TRBD1. CDR3 coding DNA: TGTGCCAGCAGCCCAGGGGGGTACACTGAAGCTTTCTTT. The encoded protein is CASSPGGYTEAFF. The full variable domain, with the rest looked up from reference TRBV7-9 and TRBJ1-1, is DTGVSQNPRHKITKRGQNVTFRCDPISEHNRLYWYRQTLGQGPEFLTYFQNEAQLEKSRLLSDRFSAERPKGSFSTLEIQRTEQGDSAMYLCASSPGGYTEAFFGQGTRLTVV.